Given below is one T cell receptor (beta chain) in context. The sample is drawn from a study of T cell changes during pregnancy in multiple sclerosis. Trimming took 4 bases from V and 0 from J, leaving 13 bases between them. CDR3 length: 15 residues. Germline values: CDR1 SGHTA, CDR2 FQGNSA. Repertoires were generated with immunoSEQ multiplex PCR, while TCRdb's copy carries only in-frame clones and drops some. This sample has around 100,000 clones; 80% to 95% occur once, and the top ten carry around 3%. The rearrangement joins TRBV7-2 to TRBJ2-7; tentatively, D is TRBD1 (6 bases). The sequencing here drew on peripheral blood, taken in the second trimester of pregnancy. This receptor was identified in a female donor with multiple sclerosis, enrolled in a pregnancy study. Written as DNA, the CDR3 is TGTGCCAGCAGCTCACCCGACAGGTTCTCCTACGAGCAGTACTTC. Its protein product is CASSSPDRFSYEQYF.